The 14 T cell receptor beta chains reported below all come from one sample, sequenced in a study of cytomegalovirus exposure and HLA in healthy donors. Amplification used 60 Vbeta primers and 13 Jbeta primers. Assay used: immunoSEQ multiplex PCR; TCRdb lists only in-frame clones, some missing. The sample lists about 140,000 clones, approximately 80% occurring once. Sequencing was performed on PBMCs. These receptors came from a middle-aged woman in good health and CMV-seronegative.

The CDR3 spells CSVGRRIDTEAFF. CDR3 nucleotides: TGCAGCGTTGGAAGGAGGATCGACACTGAAGCTTTCTTT. The rearrangement joins TRBV29-1 to TRBJ1-1; no reliable D call. The CDR3 extends over 13 amino acids. Trimming took off 4 bases at V and 3 bases at J, with 12 bases between the two ends. Germline-derived CDR1 and CDR2 are SQVTM and ANQGSEA.

This sequence joins TRBV6-5 and TRBJ1-5; no firm D call. Germline V lookup: CDR1 MNHEY, CDR2 SVGAGI. CDR3 length: 15 residues. V was shortened by 2 bases and J by 0 bases, with 8 bases between the two germline ends. CDR3 sequence: CASSYGQSSNQPQHF. Here the CDR3 DNA reads TGTGCCAGCAGTTACGGGCAGTCTAGCAATCAGCCCCAGCATTTT.

V usage is TRBV5-1 and J usage is TRBJ1-4; 11 bases are a match to TRBD1. The CDR3 is 16 residues long. CDR1 is SGHRS, CDR2 YFSETQ, per germline. J gave up 7 bases and V 0 bases, and 5 bases lay outside the gene matches. CDR3 sequence reads: CASSLAGQGALEKLFF. Here the CDR3 DNA reads TGCGCCAGCAGCTTGGCTGGACAGGGGGCGCTTGAAAAACTGTTTTTT.

This clone was detected only a few times. One junction end disagrees with the germline gene, perhaps due to a read error. The gene calls are TRBV6-1 and TRBJ1-4, with D uncertain. CDR3 length: 14 amino acids. The germline V gene has CDR1 MNHNS and CDR2 SASEGT. CDR3 sequence: CASSEDTQDEKLFF. The CDR3, as DNA: TGTGCCAGCAGCGAAGACACTCAGGATGAAAAACTGTTTTTT.

The chain uses TRBV21-1 and TRBJ2-7; the table's D call, TRBD1, was not checked against the DNA. TRBV21-1 is recorded as a pseudogene. The CDR3 loop spans 11 amino acids. The CDR3 coding sequence is TGTGCCAGCAGCAAACCCGGGACACCGTACTTC. Residues: CASSKPGTPYF.

V is TRBV7-6 and J is TRBJ2-2, with 9 bases that match TRBD1. V lost 3 bases, J lost 7 bases, and 6 bases stayed unmatched. Germline CDR1 SGHVS, CDR2 FNYEAQ. This CDR3 contains 15 residues. The CDR3 reads CASSFYQGQGGELFF. CDR3 sequence (DNA): TGTGCCAGCAGCTTTTATCAGGGACAGGGCGGGGAGCTGTTTTTT. The whole variable domain, filled in from reference TRBV7-6 and TRBJ2-2, reads GAGVSQSPRYKVTKRGQDVALRCDPISGHVSLYWYRQALGQGPEFLTYFNYEAQQDKSGLPNDRFSAERPEGSISTLTIQRTEQRDSAMYRCASSFYQGQGGELFFGEGSRLTVL.

This clone came up a few times. The rearrangement uses TRBV28 and TRBJ2-7; no definite D call. CDR3 length: 13 residues. V gave up 8 bases and J gave up 5 bases, with 16 bases separating them. Germline loops: CDR1 MDHEN, CDR2 SYDVKM. The CDR3: CASLPGVSDEQYF. CDR3 DNA: TGTGCCAGCCTTCCTGGAGTCAGCGACGAGCAGTACTTC.

The chain combines TRBV5-6 with TRBJ1-2; TRBD1 might be the D (6 bases). This CDR3 is built from 13 residues. Germline values: CDR1 SGHDT, CDR2 YYEEEE. The germline V and J ends were trimmed by 0 bases and 8 bases, with 11 bases remaining between them. CDR3 sequence: CASSLGGQGGYTF. The CDR3 nucleotides are TGTGCCAGCAGCTTGGGGGGGCAGGGAGGCTACACCTTC.

V and J are TRBV5-4 and TRBJ1-3, with D perhaps matching TRBD1 (6 bases). The CDR3 extends over 17 amino acids. The germline V and J ends were trimmed by 0 bases and 0 bases, with 13 bases remaining between them. Germline assignment: CDR1 SGHNT and CDR2 YYREEE (reference sequence). CDR3 in DNA: TGTGCCAGCAGCTTGGGCAGGGGCGTATACTCTGGAAACACCATATATTTT. Translated: CASSLGRGVYSGNTIYF.

The gene calls are TRBV7-2 and TRBJ2-3; TRBD1 is a possible D gene (6 bases). V lost 0 bases and J lost 8, with 18 bases in between. The germline gives CDR1 SGHTA, CDR2 FQGNSA. The CDR3 length is 16 residues. The CDR3 sequence is CASSLAGQNPSGTQYF. As DNA, the CDR3 is TGTGCCAGCAGCTTAGCCGGACAGAACCCCTCGGGTACGCAGTATTTT.

The rearrangement joins TRBV5-4 to TRBJ2-5; 8 bases agree with TRBD2. J was trimmed by 5 bases and V by 1 base; bases with no gene match: 7. The CDR3 is made up of 15 amino acids. Germline V gene data show CDR1 as SGHNT and CDR2 as YYREEE (reference sequence). Here the CDR3 DNA reads TGTGCCAGCAGCTTGATGATAGCGGGATACGAGACCCAGTACTTC. Translated, it gives CASSLMIAGYETQYF.

The rearrangement uses TRBV28 and TRBJ1-3; D is unresolved. The V end was cut by 2 bases, the J end by 4 bases, with 9 bases between. The CDR3 consists of 14 residues. The germline V gene encodes CDR1 MDHEN and CDR2 SYDVKM. CDR3: CASSLGGYGNTIYF. The CDR3 DNA follows: TGTGCCAGCAGTTTAGGAGGGTACGGAAACACCATATATTTT.

The rearrangement uses TRBV9 and TRBJ2-5; D ambiguous. V was pared by 7 bases and J by 2 bases, with 12 bases between. This CDR3 comprises 13 residues. The germline V gene has CDR1 SGDLS and CDR2 YYNGEE. CDR3 loop: CASGRNYQETQYF. CDR3 sequence (DNA): TGTGCCAGCGGAAGGAACTATCAAGAGACCCAGTACTTC. Combining the CDR3 with reference TRBV9 and TRBJ2-5 gives the whole variable domain DSGVTQTPKHLITATGQRVTLRCSPRSGDLSVYWYQQSLDQGLQFLIQYYNGEERAKGNILERFSAQQFPDLHSELNLSSLELGDSALYFCASGRNYQETQYFGPGTRLLVL.

The gene calls are TRBV7-3 and TRBJ1-4; 7 bases align to TRBD1. This CDR3 contains 21 residues. Germline CDR1 and CDR2: SGHTA and FQGTGA. V shed 1 base, J shed 4 bases, and the junction held 21 bases outside the gene matches. CDR3 loop: CASSLRSPPADRKGVNEKLFF. CDR3 DNA sequence: TGTGCCAGCAGCTTAAGGTCCCCACCCGCGGACAGGAAAGGGGTTAATGAAAAACTGTTTTTT. The full variable domain, with the rest looked up from reference TRBV7-3 and TRBJ1-4, is GAGVSQTPSNKVTEKGKYVELRCDPISGHTALYWYRQSLGQGPEFLIYFQGTGAADDSGLPNDRFFAVRPEGSVSTLKIQRTERGDSAVYLCASSLRSPPADRKGVNEKLFFGSGTQLSVL.